The 19 T cell receptor beta chains below were found in one sample sequenced in a study of blood T cell repertoires in COVID-19. The method was immunoSEQ multiplex PCR; TCRdb's version includes in-frame clones alone and lacks a portion of them. Among approximately 60,000 clones listed, about 75% were seen once. Sequenced: peripheral blood. Source of these receptors: a woman at least 80 years old with acute or convalescent COVID-19.

The V gene is TRBV3-1 (or the pseudogene TRBV3-2), the J gene TRBJ1-1, with D possibly being TRBD1 (5 bases). The germline gives CDR1 LGHDT, CDR2 YNNKEL (reference sequence). Deletions cut 7 bases from V and 12 bases from J, with 15 bases between. The CDR3 consists of 11 residues. The CDR3 spells CASNDRRQTFF. CDR3 sequence (DNA): TGTGCCAGCAACGACAGACGGCAAACTTTCTTT.

The DNA of the CDR3 is TGTGCCAGCAGCACGAACAGGGTCCTCTACGAGCAGTACTTC. Translation: CASSTNRVLYEQYF. The chain combines TRBV3-1 (or the pseudogene TRBV3-2) with TRBJ2-7, with D possibly TRBD1 on 6 matching bases. The germline V gene has CDR1 LGHDT and CDR2 YNNKEL (reference sequence). Trimming removed 5 bases at V and 3 bases at J, with 14 bases between. The CDR3 runs 14 residues.

This chain uses TRBV30 with TRBJ2-7; possibly TRBD2 for D (6 bases). V was cut by 0 bases and J by 9 bases, with 15 bases left in between. Germline CDR1 and CDR2: GTSNPN and SVGIG (reference sequence). The CDR3 length is 13 residues. CDR3 region: CAWSVRGGAGQYF. The DNA for the CDR3 is TGTGCCTGGAGTGTCCGAGGAGGGGCCGGGCAGTACTTC.

The CDR3 loop reads CASSPETGMGYGYTF. In nucleotides, the CDR3 is TGCGCCAGCAGCCCCGAGACAGGGATGGGTTATGGCTACACCTTC. The chain has TRBV4-3 and TRBJ1-2; TRBD1 matches 7 bases. The CDR3 is 15 amino acids. Germline V gene sequence: CDR1 LGHNA, CDR2 YSLEER. V was clipped by 4 bases and J by 5 bases; unmatched bases: 10.

The CDR3 protein is CASSLGPARGYTF. The CDR3 DNA follows: TGTGCCAGCAGTTTAGGGCCCGCACGGGGCTACACCTTC. The gene calls are TRBV28 and TRBJ1-2; D gene unclear. CDR3 length equals 13 residues. Trimming pared 2 bases from V and 8 bases from J, leaving 12 bases between. Per germline, CDR1 MDHEN and CDR2 SYDVKM.

This clone was recorded once. The rearrangement uses TRBV5-6 and TRBJ1-3; D is unresolved. CDR1 is SGHDT and CDR2 is YYEEEE in the germline V gene. The CDR3 spans 16 residues. Deletions cut 1 base from V and 1 base from J, with 12 bases between. The chain's CDR3 is CASSLLRPLSGNTIYF. The CDR3 coding sequence is TGTGCCAGCAGCTTGCTCAGGCCCTTATCTGGAAACACCATATATTTT. Drawing the rest from reference TRBV5-6 and TRBJ1-3, the complete variable domain is DAGVTQSPTHLIKTRGQQVTLRCSPKSGHDTVSWYQQALGQGPQFIFQYYEEEERQRGNFPDRFSGHQFPNYSSELNVNALLLGDSALYLCASSLLRPLSGNTIYFGEGSWLTVV.

V usage is TRBV7-9 and J usage is TRBJ2-5; tentatively, D is TRBD1 (6 bases). V lost 5 bases, J lost 5 bases, and 21 bases lay in between. CDR3 length: 16 amino acids. CDR1 and CDR2 (germline): SEHNR, FQNEAQ (reference sequence). In nucleotides, the CDR3 is TGTGCCAGCAGCCCTAGGATGGGACAAAGGAGGGAGACCCAGTACTTC. Protein sequence: CASSPRMGQRRETQYF.

J is TRBJ1-6 and V is TRBV3-1 (or the pseudogene TRBV3-2); TRBD1 agrees at 9 bases. Germline CDR1 reads LGHDT; CDR2 reads YNNKEL (reference sequence). V dropped 1 base and J dropped 5; count of bases not matched to a gene: 3. CDR3 length equals 16 residues. Here the CDR3 DNA reads TGTGCCAGCAGCCAAGTTGGACAGGGGAATAATTCACCCCTCCACTTT. This sequence encodes CASSQVGQGNNSPLHF.

The V gene is TRBV18, the J gene TRBJ2-1; D unclear. CDR3 length: 15 residues. The V end lost 3 bases, the J end lost 4 bases, and 13 bases lay between the germline ends. Germline V gene data show CDR1 as KGHSH and CDR2 as LQKENI. CDR3 region: CASSPGIRQYNEQFF. The CDR3 DNA reads TGTGCCAGCTCACCCGGCATACGACAATACAATGAGCAGTTCTTC. The complete variable domain, with remaining parts taken from reference TRBV18 and TRBJ2-1, reads NAGVMQNPRHLVRRRGQEARLRCSPMKGHSHVYWYRQLPEEGLKFMVYLQKENIIDESGMPKERFSAEFPKEGPSILRIQQVVRGDSAAYFCASSPGIRQYNEQFFGPGTRLTVL.

The chain joins TRBV11-2 to TRBJ1-4, with a tentative D call TRBD1 (5 bases). The length of the CDR3 is 17 residues. The germline CDR1 and CDR2 sequences are SGHAT and FQNNGV. Trimming pared 0 bases from V and 3 bases from J, leaving 14 bases between. CDR3 DNA sequence: TGTGCCAGCAGCTTAGAGGGCAGGGAGGCGTCTAATGAAAAACTGTTTTTT. Amino acid sequence: CASSLEGREASNEKLFF.

This clone is a singleton in its sample. This chain joins TRBV19 and TRBJ1-1; no firm D call. CDR1 is LNHDA, CDR2 SQIVND, per germline (reference sequence). V lost 11 bases, J lost 7 bases, and 23 bases lay in between. The CDR3 has 14 amino acids. The CDR3 region is CAATASGFGSEAFF. The DNA of the CDR3 is TGTGCCGCAACGGCATCGGGGTTCGGGAGTGAAGCTTTCTTT.

The J gene is TRBJ2-7, the V gene TRBV2, with 8 bases matching TRBD2. The CDR3 contains 13 residues. The trim removed 9 bases at V and 5 bases at J, leaving 9 bases unmatched. Germline V CDR1 and CDR2: SNHLY, FYNNEI. The chain's CDR3 is CASTNPGLDEQYF. CDR3 nucleotide sequence: TGTGCCAGTACTAACCCGGGACTAGACGAGCAGTACTTC.

As for this clone: Other DNA sequences in this sample translate to the same CDR3. The CDR3 spells CASSRTSGAYEQYF. CDR3 bases: TGTGCCAGCAGCCGGACTAGCGGGGCCTACGAGCAGTACTTC. This chain uses TRBV7-2 with TRBJ2-7, with 12 bases identical to TRBD2. With 5 bases clipped from V and 2 bases from J, the junction kept 1 base outside the gene matches. The CDR3 has 14 residues. Germline loops: CDR1 SGHTA, CDR2 FQGNSA. Variable domain in full (rest from reference TRBV7-2 and TRBJ2-7): GAGVSQSPSNKVTEKGKDVELRCDPISGHTALYWYRQSLGQGLEFLIYFQGNSAPDKSGLPSDRFSAERTGGSVSTLTIQRTQQEDSAVYLCASSRTSGAYEQYFGPGTRLTVT.

The chain recombines TRBV12-3 or TRBV12-4 with TRBJ1-2, with TRBD1 identical over 11 bases. With 3 bases clipped from V and 7 bases from J, the junction kept 1 base outside the gene matches. The CDR3 totals 13 residues. The CDR3 DNA reads TGTGCCAGCAGTTTCGGACAGGGGGCTGGCTACACCTTC. Its translation is CASSFGQGAGYTF.

This chain uses TRBV5-1 with TRBJ1-3, with D possibly matching TRBD1 (6 bases). The CDR3 is 15 residues long. Trimming shortened V by 3 bases and J by 2 bases, and 12 bases separated the two germline ends. Germline values: CDR1 SGHRS, CDR2 YFSETQ. CDR3 sequence: CASSSSTGAGNTIYF. The DNA of the CDR3 is TGCGCCAGCAGCTCTTCGACAGGAGCTGGAAACACCATATATTTT.

As DNA, the CDR3 is TGTGCCAGCAGCTCCGTCGAGGAGACCCAGTACTTC. Its protein is CASSSVEETQYF. J is TRBJ2-5 and V is TRBV7-9; D not certain. Deletions cut 4 bases from V and 5 bases from J, with 8 bases between. The length of the CDR3 is 12 residues. Germline-derived CDR1 and CDR2 are SEHNR and FQNEAQ (reference sequence).

The chain uses TRBV28 and TRBJ2-5; 10 bases are a match to TRBD2. The CDR3 runs to 15 residues. CDR1 is MDHEN, CDR2 SYDVKM, per germline. V trimming: 5 bases; J trimming: 7 bases; junction bases outside the gene matches: 10. CDR3 nucleotide sequence: TGTGCCAGCAGTCCCCGAATAGCGGGGGGAGGGACCCAGTACTTC. Its protein is CASSPRIAGGGTQYF.

In this sample, this clone turned up a few times. V is TRBV6-5 and J is TRBJ1-4; a weak D match, TRBD1 (5 bases). This CDR3 comprises 16 residues. Germline V lookup: CDR1 MNHEY, CDR2 SVGAGI. V was pared by 4 bases and J by 9 bases, with 21 bases between. CDR3 in DNA: TGTGCCAGCAGTTCCCTGGGGGGTCGGGATGACCAAAAACTGTTTTTT. Its protein is CASSSLGGRDDQKLFF.

Here the CDR3 reads CASSLWDPAGGPYEQFF. Written as DNA, the CDR3 is TGTGCCAGCAGTTTATGGGATCCAGCGGGAGGGCCCTATGAGCAGTTCTTC. The V gene is TRBV28, the J gene TRBJ2-1; 10 bases map to TRBD2. Germline lookup yields CDR1 MDHEN and CDR2 SYDVKM. Trimming removed 0 bases from V and 8 bases from J; junction bases left unmatched: 10. The CDR3 contains 17 residues.